The 18 T cell receptor beta chains presented below share a single source sample, sequenced in a study of T-cell reconstitution after alpha-beta-depleted transplantation in children. Unique molecular identifiers were used in preparing the TCRbeta library. TCRdb re-called the PCR reads through MiXCR, storing one row per CDR3 protein. This table holds 420,000 or so distinct CDR3 sequences, about 11% found once. The source was PBMCs from the stem cell graft donor, collected from the stem cell graft. These receptors were collected from a human donor who donated a stem cell graft to a child with acute myeloid leukemia.

In this sample, this clonotype turned up many times. J is TRBJ2-1 and V is TRBV12-3 or TRBV12-4; 12 nucleotides match TRBD2. The CDR3 consists of 16 residues. Trimming cost V 3 bases and J 6 bases; bases outside gene matches: 6. CDR3: CASSFTLAGGFNEQFF. CDR3 sequence (DNA): TGTGCCAGCAGTTTCACACTAGCGGGGGGCTTCAATGAGCAGTTCTTC.

V is TRBV21-1 and J is TRBJ1-5. TRBV21-1 constitutes a pseudogene. The CDR3 extends over 16 amino acids. In DNA, the CDR3 is TGTGCCAGGTCCCCTCCCGTAGCGTATAGCAATCAGCCCCAGCATTTT. This translates into CARSPPVAYSNQPQHF.

This clonotype was detected many times. The chain is built from TRBV27 and TRBJ2-5; D tentatively fits TRBD1 or TRBD2 (6 bases each). Per the germline V gene, CDR1 is MNHEY and CDR2 is SMNVEV (reference sequence). The CDR3 is 14 amino acids. The germline V and J ends were trimmed by 3 bases and 6 bases, with 14 bases remaining between them. Here the CDR3 reads CASSLAGGEQTQYF. Written as DNA, the CDR3 is TGTGCCAGCAGTTTGGCCGGGGGCGAACAGACCCAGTACTTC.

This clonotype has only a few counts. V usage is TRBV15 and J usage is TRBJ1-2, with 7 bases aligning to TRBD1. The CDR3 has 14 amino acids. With V trimmed by 5 bases and J by 3 bases, 6 bases remained unmatched. The germline V gene encodes CDR1 LNHNV and CDR2 YYDKDF (reference sequence). The CDR3 sequence is CATSPGGTDYGYTF. CDR3 nucleotides: TGTGCCACCAGCCCCGGGGGGACAGACTATGGCTACACCTTC.

This clonotype has a handful of counts. The chain combines TRBV20-1 with TRBJ1-6, with D possibly being TRBD1 (5 bases). V was pared by 0 bases and J by 7 bases, with 16 bases between. Germline-derived CDR1 and CDR2 are DFQATT and SNEGSKA (reference sequence). The CDR3 has 16 residues. The CDR3, as DNA: TGCAGTGCTAGAGATCGAAGGAAGGGGCGGAATTCACCCCTCCACTTT. It translates to CSARDRRKGRNSPLHF.

This clonotype came up a few times. This chain links TRBV4-1 with TRBJ2-6; no clear D gene. Germline V gene data show CDR1 as MGHRA and CDR2 as YSYEKL. CDR3 length: 16 residues. V shed 1 base and J shed 0 bases, with 7 bases lying between them. The CDR3 is CASSQGQNSGANVLTF. DNA of the CDR3: TGCGCCAGCAGCCAAGGCCAGAACTCTGGGGCCAACGTCCTGACTTTC.

The J gene is TRBJ1-5, the V gene TRBV16; D is uncertain. Germline values: CDR1 KGHSY, CDR2 FQNENV. V was cut by 4 bases and J by 4 bases, with 11 bases left in between. This CDR3 region has 14 residues. This CDR3 reads CASSLAGDNQPQHF. The CDR3, as DNA: TGTGCCAGCAGCCTGGCAGGTGATAATCAGCCCCAGCATTTT.

To note about this clonotype: A read error may produce the germline difference seen at one junction end. The chain joins TRBV12-3 or TRBV12-4 to TRBJ2-3; TRBD2 matches at 13 bases. This CDR3 has 14 amino acids. CDR3 sequence: CASSFAGTSGTSGF. The CDR3 DNA follows: TGTGCCAGCAGTTTCGCCGGGACTAGCGGGACGTCGGGTTTT.

In nucleotides, the CDR3 is TGCAGCGGAATGGGACTAGCGTCCGGGGAGCTGTTTTTT. Translated: CSGMGLASGELFF. This sequence joins TRBV29-1 and TRBJ2-2, with 10 positions matching TRBD2. Germline trimming cut 7 bases from V and 6 bases from J; bases unmatched to any gene: 5. CDR3 size: 13 residues. Germline V gene data show CDR1 as SQVTM and CDR2 as ANQGSEA.

J is TRBJ2-2 and V is TRBV15; weak D call: TRBD1 (6 bases). The CDR3 covers 17 residues. Germline CDR1 is LNHNV and CDR2 is YYDKDF (reference sequence). V was clipped by 0 bases and J by 5 bases, with 16 bases between them. The DNA of the CDR3 is TGTGCCACCAGCAGAGACGGGTGGCAGGGGAATACCGGGGAGCTGTTTTTT. It codes for CATSRDGWQGNTGELFF.

V usage is TRBV20-1 and J usage is TRBJ1-1; no clear D. Per the germline V gene, CDR1 is DFQATT and CDR2 is SNEGSKA (reference sequence). V was pared by 6 bases and J by 0 bases, with 14 bases between. CDR3 length equals 14 residues. CDR3 DNA sequence: TGCAGTGCCCAAGCTCAGCCCGTGAACACTGAAGCTTTCTTT. Its translation is CSAQAQPVNTEAFF.

This clonotype has a count of ten or more. J is TRBJ2-5 and V is TRBV7-9; possibly TRBD2 for D (6 bases). V gave up 8 bases and J gave up 5 bases, with 6 bases separating them. Germline V gene sequence: CDR1 SEHNR, CDR2 FQNEAQ (reference sequence). This CDR3 region has 10 residues. For the CDR3, the DNA is TGTGCCAGCGCGGGGGAGACCCAGTACTTC. Its translation is CASAGETQYF.

The genes are TRBV12-3 or TRBV12-4 and TRBJ2-3, with D uncertain. V lost 10 bases and J lost 2, with 19 bases in between. The CDR3 contains 15 residues. The chain's CDR3 is CANQGRVQPTDTQYF. The CDR3 nucleotides read TGTGCCAACCAAGGACGTGTGCAACCCACAGATACGCAGTATTTT.

In its sample, this clonotype was seen many times. The chain is built from TRBV3-1 and TRBJ1-4; 7 bases line up with TRBD1. Unmatched junction bases numbered 8, after V lost 2 bases and J lost 8 bases. Germline assignment: CDR1 LGHDT and CDR2 YNNKEL (reference sequence). CDR3 length: 15 residues. The CDR3, as DNA: TGTGCCAGCAGCCAAACTTGGGGACAGAAGGAAAAACTGTTTTTT. Protein product: CASSQTWGQKEKLFF.

V usage is TRBV12-3 or TRBV12-4 and J usage is TRBJ1-5; D perhaps matches TRBD1 (5 bases). This CDR3 has 16 amino acids. V lost 0 bases to trimming and J lost 2 bases, with 11 bases between them. For the CDR3, the DNA is TGTGCCAGCAGTTTAGCCGGCAGGGCGGGCAATCAGCCCCAGCATTTT. It translates to CASSLAGRAGNQPQHF.

This clonotype was counted between two and nine times. The chain carries TRBV9 and TRBJ2-2; 8 bases map to TRBD2. Looked up from germline, CDR1 is SGDLS and CDR2 is YYNGEE. The CDR3 sequence is 16 residues long. V gave up 5 bases and J gave up 4 bases; unmatched junction bases: 10. CDR3: CASSREGGGFTGELFF. CDR3 DNA: TGTGCCAGCAGTCGGGAGGGAGGAGGGTTCACCGGGGAGCTGTTTTTT.

V gene TRBV12-3 or TRBV12-4 combines with J gene TRBJ2-1; either TRBD1 or TRBD2 may supply D (5 bases each). Trimming took 5 bases from V and 12 from J, leaving 14 bases between them. The CDR3 is 12 amino acids. CDR3 bases: TGTGCCAGCAGTGTTGGGACCAAAGGGCAGTTCTTC. Residues: CASSVGTKGQFF.

V usage is TRBV4-2 and J usage is TRBJ2-1, with 12 bases lining up with TRBD2. This CDR3 spans 15 amino acids. Germline V gives CDR1 LGHNA, CDR2 YNFKEQ. The V and J ends lost 5 bases and 7 bases, in that order; junction bases with no gene match: 6. CDR3 in DNA: TGTGCCAGCAGCTACCTAGCGGGAGGGTCGAATGAGCAGTTCTTC. Its translation is CASSYLAGGSNEQFF.